These 21 T cell receptor beta chains were sequenced from one sample in a study of blood T cell repertoires in COVID-19. Here immunoSEQ multiplex PCR was the method, and the copy in TCRdb shows in-frame clones only, minus some. The table records under 350,000 clones, under 90% of them present only once. Input material: PBMCs or T cells enriched from blood (not recorded which). The receptors stem from a man in his thirties or forties who had recovered from COVID-19.

The V call is TRBV5-4, the J call TRBJ2-6; maybe TRBD1 (6 bases). With 5 bases removed from V and 4 bases from J, the gap between germline ends came to 13 bases. The germline CDR1 and CDR2 sequences are SGHNT and YYREEE (reference sequence). The CDR3 runs 15 residues. In DNA, the CDR3 is TGTGCCAGCAGGGCACGACAGGCCGGGGCCAACGTCCTGACTTTC. Translated, it gives CASRARQAGANVLTF.

The V and J genes are TRBV5-1 and TRBJ2-7; 9 bases fit TRBD1. Germline CDR1 is SGHRS and CDR2 is YFSETQ. V dropped 7 bases and J dropped 3; count of bases not matched to a gene: 8. The CDR3 length is 14 residues. The CDR3 nucleotides read TGCGCCAGCCGCTCCGGGACAGGGAACTACGAGCAGTACTTC. It translates to CASRSGTGNYEQYF.

This chain links TRBV11-2 with TRBJ1-2; D is ambiguous. The CDR3 runs to 13 residues. Germline assignment: CDR1 SGHAT and CDR2 FQNNGV. V lost 1 base and J 5 bases, leaving 8 bases between the germline ends. The CDR3 is CASSLVPRYGYTF. DNA for the CDR3: TGTGCCAGCAGCTTAGTTCCCAGATATGGCTACACCTTC.

This clone was observed a few times. The chain is built from TRBV19 and TRBJ1-1; 9 bases align to TRBD1. V lost 5 bases, J lost 5 bases, and 9 bases stayed unmatched. The CDR3 is 15 residues long. Germline CDR1 reads LNHDA; CDR2 reads SQIVND (reference sequence). CDR3 in DNA: TGTGCCAGTAGTCCGCCGCGGACAGGGGAGACTGAAGCTTTCTTT. Amino acid sequence: CASSPPRTGETEAFF.

The chain links TRBV5-8 to TRBJ1-2, with 7 bases that match TRBD1. V was pared by 4 bases and J by 2 bases, with 5 bases of the junction left unmatched. This CDR3 is 14 amino acids long. Germline CDR1 SGHTS, CDR2 YDEGEE. Here the CDR3 DNA reads TGTGCCAGCAGCATACAGGGGAGGAACTATGGCTACACCTTC. This translates into CASSIQGRNYGYTF. Together with reference TRBV5-8 and TRBJ1-2, the CDR3 gives the full variable domain: EAGVTQSPTHLIKTRGQQATLRCSPISGHTSVYWYQQALGLGLQFLLWYDEGEERNRGNFPPRFSGRQFPNYSSELNVNALELEDSALYLCASSIQGRNYGYTFGSGTRLTVV.

This clone was counted only a few times. The chain is built from TRBV24-1 and TRBJ2-1, with TRBD1 matching 8 bases. This CDR3 has 16 amino acids. CDR1 is KGHDR, CDR2 SFDVKD, per germline. The V gene end was trimmed by 6 bases and the J gene end by 6 bases; junction bases not matched to a gene: 12. The CDR3 region has the DNA TGTGCCACCAGTCGTCACCAGGGGGCCCGAAGCAATGAGCAGTTCTTC. Protein sequence: CATSRHQGARSNEQFF.

The CDR3 region has the DNA TGTGCCAGCAGCCCAGGGGTGGAGGTCTTTCAGCCCCAGCATTTT. Its protein is CASSPGVEVFQPQHF. The chain couples TRBV28 to TRBJ1-5; possibly TRBD1 for D (6 bases). Trimming pared 6 bases from V and 6 bases from J, leaving 18 bases between. This CDR3 is built from 15 residues. Germline CDR1 is MDHEN and CDR2 is SYDVKM.

This clone was seen a handful of times. The rearrangement joins TRBV6-6 to TRBJ2-2, with TRBD2 matching over 8 bases. The ends lost 5 bases at V and 2 bases at J; junction bases unmatched: 13. The germline gives CDR1 MNHNY, CDR2 SVGAGI (reference sequence). CDR3 size: 18 residues. This chain's CDR3 is CASSPSLGAGGNTGELFF. Here the CDR3 DNA reads TGTGCCAGCAGTCCCTCTTTAGGTGCGGGAGGCAACACCGGGGAGCTGTTTTTT.

The J gene is TRBJ1-3, the V gene TRBV28; D is ambiguous. V lost 5 bases to trimming and J lost 12 bases, with 17 bases between them. This CDR3 has 13 residues. Germline V gene data show CDR1 as MDHEN and CDR2 as SYDVKM. The CDR3 sequence is CASSTPPRPGIYF. DNA for the CDR3: TGTGCCAGCAGTACTCCACCGCGGCCCGGCATATATTTT.

This clone was detected only once. J is TRBJ2-3 and V is TRBV7-2, with a weak D call TRBD1 (5 bases). Germline assignment: CDR1 SGHTA and CDR2 FQGNSA. CDR3 length: 14 residues. Trimming pared 2 bases from V and 1 base from J, leaving 7 bases between. CDR3 loop: CASSLSRGTDTQYF. The DNA for the CDR3 is TGTGCCAGCAGCTTATCCAGGGGCACAGATACGCAGTATTTT.

The V gene is TRBV7-2, the J gene TRBJ2-1, with D possibly matching TRBD2 (5 bases). V lost 5 bases and J lost 0, with 14 bases in between. In germline, CDR1 is SGHTA, CDR2 FQGNSA. CDR3 size: 16 residues. DNA of the CDR3: TGTGCCAGCAGCCGGAGGACCTTGGGCTCCTACAATGAGCAGTTCTTC. This encodes CASSRRTLGSYNEQFF.

This chain connects TRBV5-1 to TRBJ1-2; 12 bases are shared with TRBD1. Per the germline V gene, CDR1 is SGHRS and CDR2 is YFSETQ. The length of the CDR3 is 14 residues. Losses at the gene ends were 4 bases for V and 8 bases for J; bases not matched to a gene: 6. This CDR3 is CASSTWDRGHGYTF. DNA of the CDR3: TGCGCCAGCAGCACGTGGGACAGGGGGCACGGCTACACCTTC.

CDR3 sequence reads: CASSPGQGAFQPQHF. CDR3 sequence (DNA): TGCGCCAGCAGCCCGGGACAGGGGGCCTTTCAGCCCCAGCATTTT. The chain uses TRBV5-1 and TRBJ1-5; 12 nucleotides align to TRBD1. This CDR3 has 15 residues. The germline V gene encodes CDR1 SGHRS and CDR2 YFSETQ. V dropped 4 bases and J dropped 6; count of bases not matched to a gene: 5.

CDR3 amino acids: CASSLDRGESPLHF. CDR3 DNA sequence: TGTGCCAGCAGCTTAGACAGGGGCGAGTCACCCCTCCACTTT. The chain has TRBV13 and TRBJ1-6; TRBD1 matches at 7 bases. The CDR3 is 14 residues long. CDR1 and CDR2 from the germline V gene are PRHDT and FYEKMQ (reference sequence). The V and J ends lost 1 base and 10 bases, in that order; junction bases with no gene match: 4.

This clone has only one observation. V usage is TRBV5-1 and J usage is TRBJ2-1; D is ambiguous. The V end was cut by 6 bases, the J end by 0 bases, with 22 bases between. The germline CDR1 and CDR2 sequences are SGHRS and YFSETQ. The CDR3 is 18 amino acids. The CDR3 nucleotides read TGCGCCAGCAAAGGAACACAGTCTCGGATCAACTCCTACAATGAGCAGTTCTTC. It codes for CASKGTQSRINSYNEQFF.

The V call is TRBV7-7, the J call TRBJ2-5; the match to TRBD2 covers 7 bases. Germline CDR1 and CDR2: SSHAT and FNYEAQ (reference sequence). The CDR3 extends over 15 amino acids. The CDR3 protein is CATGRTGGIRETQYF. CDR3 DNA sequence: TGTGCTACCGGGAGGACGGGCGGCATCCGGGAGACCCAGTACTTC.

The V gene is TRBV7-2, the J gene TRBJ1-2; no definite D call. V was cut by 1 base and J by 7 bases, with 7 bases left in between. This CDR3 contains 12 residues. Germline-derived CDR1 and CDR2 are SGHTA and FQGNSA. CDR3 amino acids: CASSLGQSGYTF. In DNA, the CDR3 is TGTGCCAGCAGCTTAGGTCAATCTGGCTACACCTTC. Together with reference TRBV7-2 and TRBJ1-2, the CDR3 gives the full variable domain: GAGVSQSPSNKVTEKGKDVELRCDPISGHTALYWYRQSLGQGLEFLIYFQGNSAPDKSGLPSDRFSAERTGGSVSTLTIQRTQQEDSAVYLCASSLGQSGYTFGSGTRLTVV.

The gene calls are TRBV9 and TRBJ1-4; tentative D call: TRBD1 (6 bases). The CDR3 runs to 15 residues. V was clipped by 4 bases and J by 5 bases, with 15 bases between them. CDR1 and CDR2 from the germline V gene are SGDLS and YYNGEE. The CDR3 sequence is CASSPRTAQNEKLFF. The CDR3 coding sequence is TGTGCCAGCAGCCCCCGGACAGCCCAGAATGAAAAACTGTTTTTT.

The chain is built from TRBV10-2 and TRBJ2-7; 8 bases map to TRBD2. Trimming took 6 bases from V and 9 from J; bases not matched to a gene: 1. CDR3 length equals 10 residues. Per germline, CDR1 WSHSY and CDR2 SAAADI. CDR3 bases: TGCGCCAGCAGGAGCGGGGGGCAGTACTTC. It is translated as CASRSGGQYF.

The chain links TRBV7-2 to TRBJ2-7; possible D gene TRBD2, 5 bases. The germline V gene has CDR1 SGHTA and CDR2 FQGNSA. Trimming removed 5 bases from V and 4 bases from J, with 18 bases in between. This CDR3 comprises 15 residues. The CDR3 here is CASSVRTVGVYEQYF. CDR3 nucleotides: TGTGCCAGCAGCGTGAGGACTGTCGGGGTGTACGAGCAGTACTTC.

V and J are TRBV15 and TRBJ1-1; no definite D call. Trimming removed 0 bases from V and 10 bases from J, with 12 bases in between. The germline V gene has CDR1 LNHNV and CDR2 YYDKDF (reference sequence). The CDR3 has 13 amino acids. This CDR3 reads CATSRDAASPAFF. CDR3 nucleotides: TGTGCCACCAGCAGAGATGCGGCCTCTCCAGCTTTCTTT.